This entry lists 10 T cell receptor beta chains sequenced from one sample in a study of blood T cell repertoires in COVID-19. Assay used: immunoSEQ multiplex PCR; TCRdb lists only in-frame clones, some missing. The sample contains tens of thousands of clones, around 68% of which appear only once. Sequencing was carried out using peripheral blood. All receptors come from a woman between 65 and 79 years old with acute or convalescent COVID-19.

The chain has TRBV10-2 and TRBJ1-1; D gene uncertain. The CDR3 length is 14 residues. Trimming cost V 0 bases and J 1 base, with 6 bases left between them. Germline CDR1 is WSHSY and CDR2 is SAAADI. The DNA of the CDR3 is TGCGCCAGCAGTGAGTCTCGAGGGAACACTGAAGCTTTCTTT. Amino acids: CASSESRGNTEAFF.

The rearrangement uses TRBV4-3 and TRBJ2-5; TRBD1 might be the D (5 bases). Germline CDR1 LGHNA, CDR2 YSLEER. Trimming took off 0 bases at V and 5 bases at J, with 16 bases between the two ends. This CDR3 has 16 amino acids. The CDR3, as DNA: TGCGCCAGCAGCCAAGATTATCGCCAGGGCCACGAGACCCAGTACTTC. This gives the protein CASSQDYRQGHETQYF.

J is TRBJ2-2 and V is TRBV6-1, with D perhaps matching TRBD2 (7 bases). Germline CDR1 is MNHNS and CDR2 is SASEGT. CDR3 length: 15 amino acids. Trimming left V 2 bases short and J 5 bases short, with 12 bases between. The CDR3 loop reads CASSETGGWTGELFF. The CDR3, as DNA: TGTGCCAGCAGTGAAACGGGGGGCTGGACCGGGGAGCTGTTTTTT.

The chain has TRBV29-1 and TRBJ2-3, with D perhaps TRBD1 (6 bases). Trimming stripped 1 base from V and 2 bases from J, with 10 bases between. Germline CDR1 and CDR2: SQVTM and ANQGSEA. CDR3 length equals 14 residues. The CDR3, as DNA: TGCAGCGTTGAAGGCCAGGGGTACACAGATACGCAGTATTTT. Its protein is CSVEGQGYTDTQYF.

By share, this clone ranks as medium-sized. The chain couples TRBV30 to TRBJ2-7, with D tentatively TRBD1 (5 bases). The germline V and J ends were trimmed by 0 bases and 6 bases, with 9 bases remaining between them. CDR1 and CDR2 from the germline V gene are GTSNPN and SVGIG (reference sequence). The CDR3 spans 12 residues. Here the CDR3 DNA reads TGTGCCTGGAGTGTACAGGCGAGCGAGCAGTACTTC. Encoded protein: CAWSVQASEQYF.

Only a few counts were recorded for this clone. This rearrangement joins TRBV7-9 to TRBJ2-1; 7 bases fit TRBD1. The V segment lost 4 bases and the J segment 7 bases; nucleotides outside the gene matches: 10. This CDR3 has 15 residues. Germline V CDR1 and CDR2: SEHNR, FQNEAQ (reference sequence). The CDR3 loop reads CASSSRPMTGNEQFF. The CDR3 DNA is TGTGCCAGCAGCTCCAGACCCATGACAGGGAATGAGCAGTTCTTC.

The chain carries TRBV29-1 and TRBJ2-7; possible D gene TRBD1, 6 bases. Looked up from germline, CDR1 is SQVTM and CDR2 is ANQGSEA. The CDR3 covers 13 residues. The germline V and J ends were trimmed by 7 bases and 3 bases, with 16 bases remaining between them. The DNA of the CDR3 is TGCAGCGCCAACAGGGATGCTGGCTACGAGCAGTACTTC. Amino acids: CSANRDAGYEQYF.

The rearrangement uses TRBV15 and TRBJ1-4; D is uncertain. V was clipped by 4 bases and J by 8 bases, with 17 bases between them. Germline-derived CDR1 and CDR2 are LNHNV and YYDKDF (reference sequence). CDR3 length equals 15 residues. CDR3: CATSKNPDSGEKLFF. The CDR3 region has the DNA TGTGCCACCAGCAAGAATCCGGATTCGGGGGAAAAACTGTTTTTT.

There are a few counts of this clone. The chain uses TRBV5-5 and TRBJ2-5; D possibly corresponds to TRBD1 (6 bases). The V gene's germline CDR1 is SGHKS and CDR2 YYEKEE (reference sequence). The CDR3 has 14 amino acids. V was cut by 4 bases and J by 1 base, with 11 bases left in between. The DNA for the CDR3 is TGTGCCAGCAGCCCCTGGACAGCCCAAGAGACCCAGTACTTC. This encodes CASSPWTAQETQYF.

Ten or more counts support this clone. The chain joins TRBV3-1 (or the pseudogene TRBV3-2) to TRBJ1-2; tentatively, D is TRBD1 (5 bases). The CDR3 has 13 residues. Germline V gene sequence: CDR1 LGHDT, CDR2 YNNKEL (reference sequence). The V end was cut by 4 bases, the J end by 4 bases, with 10 bases between. CDR3 bases: TGTGCCAGCAGCCCGACAGACTTCTATGGCTACACCTTC. Its translation: CASSPTDFYGYTF.